A selection of T cell receptor beta chains follows, all from one sample in a study of cytomegalovirus exposure and HLA in healthy donors. Data came from immunoSEQ multiplex PCR; TCRdb stores just in-frame clones and leaves some out. In the table there are 100,000 to 120,000 clones, around 80% of which are singletons. Sequences were obtained from PBMCs. The receptors stem from a woman in her sixties or seventies in good health and CMV-seropositive. CDR3s include the opening cysteine and the closing phenylalanine or tryptophan. The D gene is left open where the match is weak. Size is stated for part of the rows, as once, few or many counts, or as a class when the clone is expanded.

clone_size: -; v_call: TRBV12-5; d_call: -; j_call: TRBJ1-1; cdr3_aa: CASGINRNYPTEAFF; cdr3_nt: TGTGCTAGTGGGATAAACAGGAACTATCCTACCGAAGCTTTCTTT
clone_size: once; v_call: TRBV7-9; d_call: -; j_call: TRBJ2-3; cdr3_aa: CSSRSTRDTQYF; cdr3_nt: TGTTCCAGCAGATCAACGCGGGATACGCAGTATTTT
clone_size: -; v_call: TRBV7-2; d_call: -; j_call: TRBJ2-1; cdr3_aa: CASSYAQGDEQFF; cdr3_nt: TGTGCCAGCAGCTATGCCCAGGGCGATGAGCAGTTCTTC
clone_size: -; v_call: TRBV30; d_call: TRBD2; j_call: TRBJ2-3; cdr3_aa: CAWSVRGHSGRYTDTQYF; cdr3_nt: TGTGCCTGGAGTGTTCGGGGGCATAGCGGGAGGTACACAGATACGCAGTATTTT
clone_size: -; v_call: TRBV29-1; d_call: TRBD2; j_call: TRBJ2-1; cdr3_aa: CSVEGLARDRRDEQFF; cdr3_nt: TGCAGCGTTGAAGGACTAGCGCGAGATAGAAGGGATGAGCAGTTCTTC
clone_size: -; v_call: TRBV4-2; d_call: -; j_call: TRBJ2-1; cdr3_aa: CASSQVGSVDYNEQFF; cdr3_nt: TGTGCCAGCAGCCAAGTGGGTAGCGTGGACTACAATGAGCAGTTCTTC
clone_size: -; v_call: TRBV5-1; d_call: TRBD2; j_call: TRBJ2-5; cdr3_aa: CASRTRLAGFQETQYF; cdr3_nt: TGCGCCAGCAGGACAAGACTAGCGGGTTTCCAAGAGACCCAGTACTTC
clone_size: -; v_call: TRBV29-1; d_call: -; j_call: TRBJ2-5; cdr3_aa: CSVEVQRQETQYF; cdr3_nt: TGCAGCGTTGAGGTTCAGCGTCAAGAGACCCAGTACTTC
clone_size: -; v_call: TRBV4-1; d_call: -; j_call: TRBJ1-2; cdr3_aa: CASSQIPQEFYGYTF; cdr3_nt: TGCGCCAGCAGCCAAATCCCACAGGAGTTCTATGGCTACACCTTC
clone_size: -; v_call: TRBV5-1; d_call: -; j_call: TRBJ2-7; cdr3_aa: CASSGLFFQSTAEQYF; cdr3_nt: TGCGCCAGCAGCGGGTTGTTTTTTCAATCGACAGCAGAGCAGTACTTC
clone_size: -; v_call: TRBV19; d_call: TRBD2; j_call: TRBJ2-2; cdr3_aa: CASRTVAGTGELFF; cdr3_nt: TGTGCCAGTAGAACCGTAGCGGGTACCGGGGAGCTGTTTTTT
clone_size: -; v_call: TRBV29-1; d_call: TRBD1; j_call: TRBJ2-4; cdr3_aa: CSGTLGTENIQYF; cdr3_nt: TGCAGCGGTACGCTTGGGACAGAAAACATTCAGTACTTC
clone_size: few; v_call: TRBV10-2; d_call: TRBD1; j_call: TRBJ1-4; cdr3_aa: CASGTGVQSLFF; cdr3_nt: TGCGCCAGCGGGACAGGGGTGCAGTCGCTGTTTTTT
clone_size: -; v_call: TRBV28; d_call: -; j_call: TRBJ2-3; cdr3_aa: CASSSPASLPDTQYF; cdr3_nt: TGTGCCAGCAGCTCCCCAGCTAGCCTCCCTGATACGCAGTATTTT
clone_size: -; v_call: TRBV10-1; d_call: TRBD2; j_call: TRBJ2-7; cdr3_aa: CASSEGLAGSYEQYF; cdr3_nt: TGCGCCAGCAGTGAGGGGTTAGCGGGGAGCTACGAGCAGTACTTC
clone_size: -; v_call: TRBV30; d_call: -; j_call: TRBJ2-1; cdr3_aa: CAGNQRATPYNEQFF; cdr3_nt: TGTGCCGGGAACCAGCGGGCCACGCCCTACAATGAGCAGTTCTTC
clone_size: -; v_call: TRBV28; d_call: TRBD2; j_call: TRBJ2-2; cdr3_aa: CASSLFRGLAGVAGELFF; cdr3_nt: TGTGCCAGCAGTTTATTCAGAGGACTAGCGGGAGTGGCCGGGGAGCTGTTTTTT
clone_size: -; v_call: TRBV5-1; d_call: TRBD2; j_call: TRBJ2-2; cdr3_aa: CASSHYGTKNTGELFF; cdr3_nt: TGCGCCAGCAGCCATTACGGGACTAAAAACACCGGGGAGCTGTTTTTT
clone_size: -; v_call: TRBV2; d_call: -; j_call: TRBJ2-2; cdr3_aa: CASSDLSGAGELFF; cdr3_nt: TGTGCCAGCAGCGATTTATCAGGGGCCGGGGAGCTGTTTTTT
clone_size: -; v_call: TRBV25-1; d_call: -; j_call: TRBJ1-2; cdr3_aa: CATQVNYGYTF; cdr3_nt: TGTGCCACCCAGGTTAACTATGGCTACACCTTC
clone_size: -; v_call: TRBV28; d_call: TRBD2; j_call: TRBJ2-1; cdr3_aa: CASSYGGSSNEQFF; cdr3_nt: TGTGCCAGCAGTTACGGCGGGAGTAGTAATGAGCAGTTCTTC
clone_size: few; v_call: TRBV4-1; d_call: TRBD1; j_call: TRBJ1-5; cdr3_aa: CASSQRTGLPQPQHF; cdr3_nt: TGCGCCAGCAGCCAACGGACAGGGTTACCACAGCCCCAGCATTTT
clone_size: -; v_call: TRBV7-9; d_call: TRBD1; j_call: TRBJ2-3; cdr3_aa: CSSSWDSATDTQYF; cdr3_nt: TGTTCCAGCAGCTGGGACAGCGCCACAGATACGCAGTATTTT
clone_size: -; v_call: TRBV10-3; d_call: -; j_call: TRBJ1-5; cdr3_aa: CATRLGQAPFQPQHF; cdr3_nt: TGTGCCACGCGACTGGGACAAGCCCCGTTTCAGCCCCAGCATTTT
clone_size: once; v_call: TRBV11-2; d_call: -; j_call: TRBJ1-5; cdr3_aa: CASSLDSDQPQHF; cdr3_nt: TGTGCCAGCAGCCTGGACAGCGATCAGCCCCAGCATTTT
clone_size: -; v_call: TRBV5-1; d_call: TRBD1; j_call: TRBJ1-6; cdr3_aa: CASSRLTGRNSPLHF; cdr3_nt: TGCGCCAGCAGCCGACTGACAGGGAGGAATTCACCCCTCCACTTT
clone_size: -; v_call: TRBV27; d_call: TRBD1; j_call: TRBJ1-1; cdr3_aa: CASSRQGALNTEAFF; cdr3_nt: TGTGCCAGCAGCCGACAGGGGGCTCTGAACACTGAAGCTTTCTTT
clone_size: -; v_call: TRBV5-4; d_call: -; j_call: TRBJ1-1; cdr3_aa: CASRVPGGNTEAFF; cdr3_nt: TGTGCCAGCAGAGTTCCGGGGGGGAACACTGAAGCTTTCTTT
clone_size: -; v_call: TRBV28; d_call: TRBD1; j_call: TRBJ1-1; cdr3_aa: CASSSGTVLTEAFF; cdr3_nt: TGTGCCAGCAGTTCCGGGACAGTTCTCACTGAAGCTTTCTTT
clone_size: -; v_call: TRBV30; d_call: -; j_call: TRBJ2-7; cdr3_aa: CAWSAQAEQYF; cdr3_nt: TGTGCCTGGAGCGCTCAAGCCGAGCAGTACTTC
clone_size: once; v_call: TRBV28; d_call: TRBD2; j_call: TRBJ2-2; cdr3_aa: CASSLSRGANTGELFF; cdr3_nt: TGTGCCAGCAGTTTAAGTCGGGGGGCGAACACCGGGGAGCTGTTTTTT
clone_size: -; v_call: TRBV6-1; d_call: -; j_call: TRBJ1-5; cdr3_aa: CASSERVEQPQHF; cdr3_nt: TGTGCCAGCAGTGAACGGGTGGAACAGCCCCAGCATTTT
clone_size: once; v_call: TRBV2; d_call: -; j_call: TRBJ2-2; cdr3_aa: CASSREDGGELFF; cdr3_nt: TGTGCCAGCAGCCGGGAAGATGGTGGGGAGCTGTTTTTT
clone_size: -; v_call: TRBV20-1; d_call: TRBD1; j_call: TRBJ1-1; cdr3_aa: CSASTGAEAFF; cdr3_nt: TGCAGTGCCTCTACAGGGGCTGAAGCTTTCTTT
clone_size: once; v_call: TRBV7-2; d_call: TRBD2; j_call: TRBJ2-5; cdr3_aa: CASSLVGQESGGGRTQYF; cdr3_nt: TGTGCCAGCAGCTTAGTAGGTCAAGAGTCGGGGGGTGGTCGTACCCAGTACTTC
clone_size: -; v_call: TRBV14; d_call: TRBD1; j_call: TRBJ1-2; cdr3_aa: CASSQDVPIPGTGARTYGYTF; cdr3_nt: TGTGCCAGCAGTCAAGATGTCCCCATTCCCGGGACAGGGGCGAGGACGTATGGCTACACCTTC
clone_size: -; v_call: TRBV5-1; d_call: TRBD1; j_call: TRBJ2-3; cdr3_aa: CASSLAVTGAGDTQYF; cdr3_nt: TGCGCCAGCAGCTTGGCCGTTACAGGGGCGGGAGATACGCAGTATTTT
clone_size: -; v_call: TRBV5-1; d_call: -; j_call: TRBJ1-6; cdr3_aa: CASSLGQFYNSPLHF; cdr3_nt: TGCGCCAGCAGCTTGGGACAGTTCTATAATTCACCCCTCCACTTT
clone_size: -; v_call: TRBV15; d_call: TRBD2; j_call: TRBJ2-1; cdr3_aa: CATSRDRPAGGYNEQFF; cdr3_nt: TGTGCCACCAGCAGAGATCGCCCAGCGGGAGGTTACAATGAGCAGTTCTTC
clone_size: -; v_call: TRBV6-4; d_call: -; j_call: TRBJ2-7; cdr3_aa: CASSLSFSFRDPYEQYF; cdr3_nt: TGTGCCAGCAGTCTTTCTTTTTCTTTCAGGGATCCCTACGAGCAGTACTTC
clone_size: -; v_call: TRBV15; d_call: -; j_call: TRBJ2-7; cdr3_aa: CATSSEVGDRTYEQYF; cdr3_nt: TGTGCCACCAGCTCTGAGGTAGGAGACAGGACCTACGAGCAGTACTTC
clone_size: -; v_call: TRBV12-5; d_call: TRBD1; j_call: TRBJ1-2; cdr3_aa: CASGSGWGQGGGYTF; cdr3_nt: TGTGCTAGTGGTTCCGGCTGGGGACAGGGTGGGGGCTACACCTTC
clone_size: -; v_call: TRBV20-1; d_call: -; j_call: TRBJ2-1; cdr3_aa: CSAERTAQFF; cdr3_nt: TGCAGTGCGGAAAGGACAGCTCAGTTCTTC
clone_size: -; v_call: TRBV6-1; d_call: -; j_call: TRBJ1-2; cdr3_aa: CASSEWPGNGYTF; cdr3_nt: TGTGCCAGCAGTGAATGGCCAGGGAATGGCTACACCTTC
clone_size: -; v_call: TRBV14; d_call: TRBD2; j_call: TRBJ2-1; cdr3_aa: CASSQVWTSVNEQFF; cdr3_nt: TGTGCCAGCAGCCAAGTTTGGACTAGCGTAAATGAGCAGTTCTTC
clone_size: -; v_call: TRBV28; d_call: -; j_call: TRBJ2-7; cdr3_aa: CASRTGTRNYEQYF; cdr3_nt: TGTGCCAGCAGGACTGGTACGCGGAACTACGAGCAGTACTTC